This T cell receptor (beta chain) was sequenced in a study of blood T cell repertoires in COVID-19. Across the whole study: Researchers got acute and convalescent COVID-19 samples from the United States, Italy and Spain. T cells, B-cell-depleted T cells, or PBMCs provided the cDNA or gDNA that served as material.

Per the original data handling: Estimation of nucleated cell counts relied on the amplification of reference gene primers. Clones were sequenced by immunoSEQ multiplex PCR, and TCRdb holds only the in-frame ones, with some missing. The DNA gave D and trimming, while V, J and clone size come from that table. The sample contains about 100,000 clones, about 78% of which appear only once. The CDR3 has 15 residues. Germline V gives CDR1 MDHEN, CDR2 SYDVKM. V lost 2 bases to trimming and J lost 3 bases; unmatched junction nucleotides: 4. This chain uses TRBV28 with TRBJ2-3; 8 bases are a match to TRBD1. Sequences were obtained from peripheral blood. The source of this sequence is a man in his fifties or sixties who had recovered from COVID-19. The CDR3 DNA follows: TGTGCCAGCAGTTTAGGCGGGACAGGTACAGATACGCAGTATTTT. This encodes CASSLGGTGTDTQYF.